The rows below give T cell receptor beta chains drawn from one sample of a study of healthy donors' naive CD4 and CD8 T cells. A single record per CDR3 protein comes from TCRdb applying MiXCR to the reads. This sample has 200,000 or so distinct CDR3 sequences, with nearly 75% found just once. Sequencing was done on a sample of naive CD4+ and CD8+ T cells sorted from blood, pooled from several donors. The receptors originated from a pool of human donors in good health; the sample pools cells from several healthy donors. Each CDR3 is given with its conserved first and last residue. The order of the fields is V gene, J gene, D gene, clone size, CDR3 DNA, CDR3 protein. A D gene is named only where the DNA matches it firmly. Not all rows give a size; the values are once, few, many and, for expanded clones, a class.

TRBV7-9	TRBJ2-7	.	.	TGTGCCAGCAGCTTATCCCAGCCAAGGGCGGGCGAGAACTACGAGCAGTACTTC	CASSLSQPRAGENYEQYF
TRBV10-3	TRBJ1-2	.	.	TGTGCCATCAGTGTCGGAGTTGGGAACTATGGCTACACCTTC	CAISVGVGNYGYTF
TRBV2	TRBJ1-6	TRBD1	.	TGTGCCAGCACGAACAGGGGAGGGTCACCCCTCCACTTT	CASTNRGGSPLHF
TRBV27	TRBJ1-1	TRBD1	few	TGTGCCAGCAGTTTCGGGACAGGGTGGAACACTGAAGCTTTCTTT	CASSFGTGWNTEAFF
TRBV19	TRBJ2-7	TRBD2	.	TGTGCCAGTAGTATCCTCCCGGCTAGCGGGGATGCCTACGAGCAGTACTTC	CASSILPASGDAYEQYF
TRBV19	TRBJ2-5	.	.	TGTGCCAGTAGTATCAGGGCAGGGAAGGAGACCCAGTACTTC	CASSIRAGKETQYF
TRBV29-1	TRBJ2-7	TRBD2	.	TGCAGCGTTGAATTGTCTAGCGGGACGGACGAGCAGTACTTC	CSVELSSGTDEQYF
TRBV15	TRBJ1-1	.	few	TGTGCCACCAGCAGACCCCGAGGGATCACTGAAGCTTTCTTT	CATSRPRGITEAFF
TRBV6-6	TRBJ2-7	.	.	TGTACCAGCAGTTACCCGGACGAGTACGAGCAGTACTTC	CTSSYPDEYEQYF
TRBV29-1	TRBJ2-1	.	.	TGCAGCGTTGATAGGAAGCCTAACTCCTACAATGAGCAGTTCTTC	CSVDRKPNSYNEQFF
TRBV29-1	TRBJ1-1	.	.	TGCAGCGTTGAAGGAGGGGTGCTCGGGACATTTGAAGCTTTCTTT	CSVEGGVLGTFEAFF
TRBV2	TRBJ1-1	.	.	TGTGCCAGCAGTGAAGACGGGGCAGCCGTGGGAGCTTTCTTT	CASSEDGAAVGAFF
TRBV19	TRBJ1-5	.	few	TGTGCCAGTAGCCCGGGACCGTTAGCTGAGGCCCAGCATTTT	CASSPGPLAEAQHF
TRBV29-1	TRBJ2-5	.	.	TGCAGCGCTGGCCAAGAGACCCAGTACTTC	CSAGQETQYF
TRBV6-5	TRBJ2-1	TRBD1	.	TGTGCCAGCAGTAAACAGGGGGACAATGAGCAGTTCTTC	CASSKQGDNEQFF
TRBV29-1	TRBJ2-1	.	.	TGCAGCGTTGTTAGGGATCATTCCTACAATGAGCAGTTCTTC	CSVVRDHSYNEQFF
TRBV6-5	TRBJ2-2	TRBD2	.	TGTGCCAGCAGTGATTCCGGGACTAGCGGCACCGGGGAGCTGTTTTTT	CASSDSGTSGTGELFF
TRBV4-3	TRBJ2-7	TRBD1	.	TGCGCCAGCAGCCAAGTTACAGGGGGCGTTTACGAGCAGTACTTC	CASSQVTGGVYEQYF
TRBV6-5	TRBJ1-5	.	.	TGTGCCAGCAGCCTGGGGGGAGGGAGAAGCAATCAGCCCCAGCATTTT	CASSLGGGRSNQPQHF
TRBV6-5	TRBJ2-7	TRBD1	.	TGTGCCAGCAGTTACCACCCGGGACAGGGGACTTCCTACGAGCAGTACTTC	CASSYHPGQGTSYEQYF
TRBV29-1	TRBJ2-1	.	.	TGCAGCGTTGCCTTAGGTGGGCAAGGTAATGAGCAGTTCTTC	CSVALGGQGNEQFF
TRBV29-1	TRBJ2-7	TRBD2	.	TGCAGCGTTGTTCCTAGCGGGGTTCCGTACGAGCAGTACTTC	CSVVPSGVPYEQYF
TRBV29-1	TRBJ1-4	TRBD1	few	TGCAGCGTTGAAGATTCAGACAGGGGGGATGAAAAACTGTTTTTT	CSVEDSDRGDEKLFF
TRBV6-5	TRBJ2-7	TRBD1	.	TGTGCCAGCAGTTGGGACAGGGGGCTCGGTGAGCAGTACTTC	CASSWDRGLGEQYF
TRBV29-1	TRBJ2-7	TRBD1	.	TGCAGCACGGGGCAGGGGGACGAGCAGTACTTC	CSTGQGDEQYF
TRBV10-3	TRBJ2-2	.	.	TGTGCCATCAGTGATCCATCGAGTTCGAACACCGGGGAGCTGTTTTTT	CAISDPSSSNTGELFF
TRBV5-4	TRBJ2-1	.	.	TGTGCCAGCAGCTTGGACCTCCTGCCCCATGAGCAGTTCTTC	CASSLDLLPHEQFF
TRBV27	TRBJ1-5	.	once	TGTGCCAGCCATCGCCAGGGTAGCAATCAGCCCCAGCATTTT	CASHRQGSNQPQHF